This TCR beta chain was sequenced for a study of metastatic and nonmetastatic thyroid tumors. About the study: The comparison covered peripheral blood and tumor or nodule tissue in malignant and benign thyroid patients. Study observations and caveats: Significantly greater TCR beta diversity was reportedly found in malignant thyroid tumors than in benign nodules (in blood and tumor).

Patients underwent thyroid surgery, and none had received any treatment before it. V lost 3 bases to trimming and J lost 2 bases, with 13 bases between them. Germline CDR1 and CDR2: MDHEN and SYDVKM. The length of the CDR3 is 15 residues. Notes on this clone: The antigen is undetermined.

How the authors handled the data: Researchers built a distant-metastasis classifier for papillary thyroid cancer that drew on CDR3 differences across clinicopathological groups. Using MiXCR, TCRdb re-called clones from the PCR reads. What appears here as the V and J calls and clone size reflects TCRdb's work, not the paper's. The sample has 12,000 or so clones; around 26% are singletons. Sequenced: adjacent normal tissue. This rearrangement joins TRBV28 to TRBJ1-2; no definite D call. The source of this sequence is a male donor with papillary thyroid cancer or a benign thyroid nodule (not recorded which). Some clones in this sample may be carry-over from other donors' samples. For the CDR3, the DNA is TGTGCCAGCAGTTTCCCGGAAAGGAAAAACTATGGCTACACCTTC. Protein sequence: CASSFPERKNYGYTF.